The 19 T cell receptor beta chains given below trace back to one sample, sequenced in a study of shared clonotypes between healthy human individuals. Sequenced by immunoSEQ multiplex PCR; TCRdb stores in-frame clones only, minus some. The data show about 490,000 clones, with approximately 80% seen just once and under 15% held by the top ten. The sequencing sample was made of PBMCs. The source is a woman between 40 and 55 years old in good health. Some clones in this sample may be carry-over from other donors' samples.

This clone was observed many times. The chain uses TRBV28 and TRBJ2-3; tentative D call: TRBD1 (7 bases). The CDR3 runs to 15 residues. The ends were cut back, 5 bases at V and 6 bases at J, with 18 bases in the middle. Germline V gives CDR1 MDHEN, CDR2 SYDVKM. CDR3 protein: CASSTRGRGRDTQYF. Here the CDR3 DNA reads TGTGCCAGCAGTACCAGGGGCAGGGGGAGGGATACGCAGTATTTT.

The rearrangement uses TRBV14 and TRBJ2-5, with 8 bases aligning to TRBD2. Per the germline V gene, CDR1 is SGHDN and CDR2 is FVKESK. The CDR3 is 14 residues long. The junction had 10 bases not matched to a gene; V was cut back by 8 bases and J by 5 bases. For the CDR3, the DNA is TGTGCCAGCGGTCGGGGAGCGGGAGCTGAGACCCAGTACTTC. Translated, it gives CASGRGAGAETQYF.

The chain has TRBV28 and TRBJ2-7, with 11 bases fitting TRBD1. The CDR3 has 15 residues. Germline V gene lookup returns CDR1 MDHEN and CDR2 SYDVKM. The J segment lost 6 bases and the V segment lost 6 bases, leaving 10 bases of the junction unmatched. CDR3 sequence: CASSTGQGVFGEQYF. CDR3 nucleotides: TGTGCCAGCAGCACGGGACAGGGGGTGTTCGGCGAGCAGTACTTC.

The V gene is TRBV5-5, the J gene TRBJ1-1; unclear D gene. The V end lost 0 bases, the J end lost 1 base, and 13 bases lay between the germline ends. The CDR3 loop spans 16 amino acids. Germline CDR1 reads SGHKS; CDR2 reads YYEKEE (reference sequence). The CDR3: CASSLVGRPTNTEAFF. As DNA, the CDR3 is TGTGCCAGCAGCTTGGTTGGTCGGCCGACGAACACTGAAGCTTTCTTT.

The gene calls are TRBV5-4 and TRBJ2-3, with 10 positions matching TRBD2. This CDR3 is built from 16 residues. CDR1 is SGHNT and CDR2 is YYREEE in the germline V gene (reference sequence). V was pared by 3 bases and J by 4 bases, with 8 bases of the junction left unmatched. CDR3 DNA: TGTGCCAGCAGCTCCCTCAGCGGGAGGGATGCAGATACGCAGTATTTT. It specifies CASSSLSGRDADTQYF.

The chain is built from TRBV7-3 and TRBJ2-6; the D gene is possibly TRBD2 (6 bases). V was shortened by 8 bases and J by 2 bases, with 13 bases between the two germline ends. CDR3 length equals 15 residues. Germline CDR1 reads SGHTA; CDR2 reads FQGTGA. CDR3 in amino acids: CASGHGSPGANVLTF. The CDR3 DNA reads TGTGCCAGCGGACACGGGAGCCCTGGGGCCAACGTCCTGACTTTC.

This clone was counted many times. The genes are TRBV7-9 and TRBJ2-7, with TRBD2 matching 12 bases. The ends lost 3 bases at V and 5 bases at J; junction bases unmatched: 2. Germline CDR1 and CDR2: SEHNR and FQNEAQ (reference sequence). There are 14 residues in the CDR3. CDR3 amino acids: CASSFRLAGDEQYF. In nucleotides, the CDR3 is TGTGCCAGCAGCTTCAGACTAGCGGGAGACGAGCAGTACTTC.

Remarks on this clone: At the DNA level, this CDR3 is encoded by other sequences in the same sample as well. V and J are TRBV29-1 and TRBJ2-7; no definite D call. This CDR3 contains 12 residues. V dropped 3 bases and J dropped 1 base, with 7 bases sitting between them. CDR1 SQVTM and CDR2 ANQGSEA come from the germline V gene. Written as DNA, the CDR3 is TGCAGCGTTGAGGTTTCTTCCTACGAGCAGTACTTC. This translates into CSVEVSSYEQYF.

This clone was observed a single time. V is TRBV19 and J is TRBJ2-1; D is unclear. The CDR3 extends over 14 amino acids. Between the trimmed V and J ends, which lost 2 bases and 2 bases, there was a span of 7 bases. The germline gives CDR1 LNHDA, CDR2 SQIVND (reference sequence). CDR3 amino acids: CASSISGTYNEQFF. The CDR3 DNA follows: TGTGCCAGTAGTATAAGTGGGACCTACAATGAGCAGTTCTTC.

With respect to this clone: One base away lies a much larger clone, so this may be a sequencing read error. The sample contains more than one DNA sequence encoding this CDR3. This rearrangement joins TRBV5-1 to TRBJ2-2; 9 bases are a match to TRBD1. CDR3 length: 14 residues. Per germline, CDR1 SGHRS and CDR2 YFSETQ. CDR3 region: CASSLTGGPGELFF. The DNA of the CDR3 is TGCGCCAGCAGCTTGACAGGGGGCCCCGGGGAGCTGTTTTTC.

A note on this clone: A junction end diverges from the germline sequence, so it may reflect a read error. The genes are TRBV7-3 and TRBJ1-1, with D hard to call. The length of the CDR3 is 14 residues. Germline CDR1 reads SGHTA; CDR2 reads FQGTGA. The CDR3 loop reads CASRAQPTNPEAFF. In DNA form, the CDR3 reads TGTGCCAGCAGGGCGCAGCCGACGAACCCTGAAGCTTTCTTT.

The chain is built from TRBV5-1 and TRBJ2-7; maybe TRBD1 (6 bases). The CDR3 length is 12 residues. Germline CDR1 reads SGHRS; CDR2 reads YFSETQ. Trimming removed 4 bases from V and 4 bases from J, with 9 bases in between. The CDR3 loop is CASSPRGYEQYF. CDR3 nucleotides: TGCGCCAGCAGCCCCAGGGGTTACGAGCAGTACTTC.

This clone was seen only once. The J gene is TRBJ1-5, the V gene TRBV30, with D possibly matching TRBD1 (5 bases). Trimming left V 0 bases short and J 5 bases short, with 8 bases between. The CDR3 sequence is 13 residues long. Germline CDR1 GTSNPN, CDR2 SVGIG (reference sequence). CDR3 region: CAWSVGAHQPQHF. CDR3 nucleotide sequence: TGTGCCTGGAGTGTAGGGGCGCATCAGCCCCAGCATTTT.

The chain employs TRBV2 and TRBJ1-1, with D possibly matching TRBD1 (5 bases). Germline CDR1 SNHLY, CDR2 FYNNEI. With 10 bases removed from V and 5 bases from J, the gap between germline ends came to 14 bases. The CDR3 length is 12 residues. CDR3 residues: CANWGGRTEAFF. The CDR3 coding sequence is TGTGCCAACTGGGGGGGTAGGACTGAAGCTTTCTTT.

The CDR3 sequence is CASRGTGASYTEAFF. Written as DNA, the CDR3 is TGTGCCAGCAGGGGGACAGGCGCTTCCTACACTGAAGCTTTCTTT. The gene calls are TRBV28 and TRBJ1-1; 8 bases agree with TRBD1. Germline CDR1 and CDR2: MDHEN and SYDVKM. V lost 6 bases, J lost 3 bases, and 9 bases stayed unmatched. The length of the CDR3 is 15 residues.

This sequence joins TRBV27 and TRBJ2-5; 8 nucleotides agree with TRBD1. CDR1 is MNHEY, CDR2 SMNVEV, per germline (reference sequence). The V segment lost 6 bases and the J segment 4 bases; nucleotides outside the gene matches: 4. The length of the CDR3 is 13 residues. The DNA for the CDR3 is TGTGCCAGCAGCCGACAGGGGACAGAGACCCAGTACTTC. It codes for CASSRQGTETQYF.

The sample holds a few counts of this clone. This sequence joins TRBV6-1 and TRBJ2-7; D is unresolved. CDR3 length equals 14 residues. Germline V gene data show CDR1 as MNHNS and CDR2 as SASEGT. The ends were cut back, 4 bases at V and 4 bases at J, with 14 bases in the middle. The CDR3 protein is CASSVRNGYYEQYF. CDR3 coding DNA: TGTGCCAGCAGTGTCAGGAACGGGTATTACGAGCAGTACTTC.

V usage is TRBV5-4 and J usage is TRBJ2-1; weak D call: TRBD2 (6 bases). The length of the CDR3 is 15 residues. Per the germline V gene, CDR1 is SGHNT and CDR2 is YYREEE (reference sequence). V shed 0 bases and J shed 2 bases, with 9 bases lying between them. DNA for the CDR3: TGTGCCAGCAGCTTGGCTTCTAGCGCCTACAATGAGCAGTTCTTC. It encodes CASSLASSAYNEQFF.

The V call is TRBV19, the J call TRBJ2-3; the match to TRBD2 covers 12 bases. V shed 1 base, J shed 1 base, and the junction held 3 bases outside the gene matches. The CDR3 length is 17 residues. The germline CDR1 and CDR2 sequences are LNHDA and SQIVND (reference sequence). CDR3: CASSIGLAGAGTDTQYF. The CDR3 DNA follows: TGTGCCAGTAGTATAGGACTAGCGGGAGCGGGCACAGATACGCAGTATTTT.